One TCR beta chain is described in this entry. Per the original data handling: Reference gene primer amplification gave nucleated cell count estimates. TCRdb's table, derived via immunoSEQ multiplex PCR, lists solely in-frame clones and lacks some. V and J calls and clone size come straight from that table; D and trimming were deduced from the DNA. The sample lists about 75,000 clones; 65% to 90% were seen once. This record belongs to a study of blood T cell repertoires in COVID-19. Study summary: Sites in the United States, Italy and Spain provided acute and convalescent COVID-19 samples.

Trimming at V came to 0 bases and at J to 3 bases, leaving 8 bases not matched to a gene. Looked up from germline, CDR1 is SEHNR and CDR2 is FQNEAQ (reference sequence). This CDR3 has 16 residues. The sample consisted of peripheral blood. The chain links TRBV7-9 to TRBJ2-7, with TRBD1 matching over 7 bases. The clonotype was recovered from a woman aged 50 to 60 with acute or convalescent COVID-19. The CDR3 reads CASSLAVGDRRYEQYF. The CDR3 DNA follows: TGTGCCAGCAGCTTAGCGGTGGGGGACAGACGCTACGAGCAGTACTTC.